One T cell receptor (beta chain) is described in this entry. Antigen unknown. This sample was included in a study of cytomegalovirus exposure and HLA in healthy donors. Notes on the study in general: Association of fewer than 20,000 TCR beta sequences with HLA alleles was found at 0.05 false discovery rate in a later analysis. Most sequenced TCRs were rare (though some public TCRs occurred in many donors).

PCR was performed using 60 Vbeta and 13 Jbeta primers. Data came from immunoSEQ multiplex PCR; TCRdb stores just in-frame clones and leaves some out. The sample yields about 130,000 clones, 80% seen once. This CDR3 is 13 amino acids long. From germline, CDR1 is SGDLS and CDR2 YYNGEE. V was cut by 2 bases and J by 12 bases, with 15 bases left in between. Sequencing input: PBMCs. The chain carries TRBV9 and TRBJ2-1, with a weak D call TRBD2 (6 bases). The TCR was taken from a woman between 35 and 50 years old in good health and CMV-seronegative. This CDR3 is CASSVGSGGGQFF. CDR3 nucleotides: TGTGCCAGCAGCGTCGGTAGCGGTGGTGGGCAGTTCTTC.